This T cell receptor (beta chain) was retrieved from a study of STAT5B mutations in CD4+ large granular lymphocyte leukemia. Study results and caveats: Top patient clones used TRBV06 genes more often: 8/27 versus 2/35 in controls.

Remarks on this clone: Its specificity is not known.

The CDR3 totals 16 residues. Sequencing was at survey level. Data came from immunoSEQ multiplex PCR; TCRdb stores just in-frame clones and leaves some out. The sample lists more than 30,000 clones; about four fifths were seen once. V is TRBV21-1 and J is TRBJ2-1; the table's D call TRBD2 went unverified against the DNA. TRBV21-1 is labeled a pseudogene. Sequenced material: CD4+ T cells from blood buffy coats. The clonotype originates from a human donor in good health. CDR3 nucleotide sequence: TGTGCCAGCAGCAAAACTGTTTGGGCGGGGGCTAATGAGCAGTTCTTC. Protein: CASSKTVWAGANEQFF.